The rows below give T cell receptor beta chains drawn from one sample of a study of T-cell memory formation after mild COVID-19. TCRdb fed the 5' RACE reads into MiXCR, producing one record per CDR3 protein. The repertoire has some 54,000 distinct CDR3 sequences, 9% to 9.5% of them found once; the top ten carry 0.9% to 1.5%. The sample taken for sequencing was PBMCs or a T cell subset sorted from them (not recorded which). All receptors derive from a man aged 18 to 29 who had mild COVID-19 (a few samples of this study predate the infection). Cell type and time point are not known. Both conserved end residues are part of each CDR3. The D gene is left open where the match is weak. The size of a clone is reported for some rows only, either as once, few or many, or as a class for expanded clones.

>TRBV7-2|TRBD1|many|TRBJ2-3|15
TGTGCCAGCAGTGAGACCAGGGGGACCGCAGATACGCAGTATTTT
CASSETRGTADTQYF
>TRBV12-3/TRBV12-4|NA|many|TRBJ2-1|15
TGTGCCAGCACGCTACAGGGGGGGTCCTACAATGAGCAGTTCTTC
CASTLQGGSYNEQFF
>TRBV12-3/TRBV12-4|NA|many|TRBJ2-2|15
TGTGCCAGCAGTTCCCTAAAGGGCGACACCGGGGAGCTGTTTTTT
CASSSLKGDTGELFF
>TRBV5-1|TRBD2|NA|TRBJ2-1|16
TGCGTCAGCAGCCCCGGGACTAGCGGCACCTACAATGAGCAGTTCTTC
CVSSPGTSGTYNEQFF
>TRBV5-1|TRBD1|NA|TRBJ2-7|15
TGCGCCAGCAGCGTAGGCGGGACAGGGGGTCACGAGCAGTACTTC
CASSVGGTGGHEQYF
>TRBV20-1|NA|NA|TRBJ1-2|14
TGCAGTGCTTCCATCTCGGGGCGCCTGAAAGGCTACACCTTC
CSASISGRLKGYTF
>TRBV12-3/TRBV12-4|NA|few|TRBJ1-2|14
TGTGCCAGCAGTCCACAGGGATTGTACTATGGCTACACCTTC
CASSPQGLYYGYTF
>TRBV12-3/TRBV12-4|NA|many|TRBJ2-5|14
TGTGCCAGCAGTTTAGTGGGCAGCCAAGAGACCCAGTACTTC
CASSLVGSQETQYF
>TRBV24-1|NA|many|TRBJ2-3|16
TGTGCCACCAGTGATTTTGGTAGCGATTTCACAGATACGCAGTATTTT
CATSDFGSDFTDTQYF
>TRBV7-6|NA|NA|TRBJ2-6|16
TGTGCCAGCAGTAGAGGACAAACCTCTGGGGCCAACGTCCTGACTTTC
CASSRGQTSGANVLTF
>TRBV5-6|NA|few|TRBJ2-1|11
TGTGCCAGCAGCCTGCTGGGAAAACAGTTCTTC
CASSLLGKQFF
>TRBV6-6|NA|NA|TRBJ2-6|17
TGTGCCAGCCGAACAGGGCCCCTGGGGACTGGGGCCAACGTCCTGACTTTC
CASRTGPLGTGANVLTF